This T cell receptor beta chain comes out of a study of T cell responses to AZD1222 COVID-19 vaccine. The repertoire was sequenced with immunoSEQ multiplex PCR; TCRdb's copy has only in-frame clones and lacks some. The profile shows approximately 140,000 clones, about 90% of them singletons. Turning to this clone: The antigen remains unidentified.

Overall study findings and caveats: Spike-specific TCR breadth and depth both grew after two AZD1222 doses. Regions 160-218 and 743-854 held dominance among vaccine-associated CD4 TCRs, which spanned spike. Baseline seropositivity characterized only a handful of AZD1222 recipients.

Pooling covered second doses at about 4 or about 12 weeks. This clonotype was sampled from an adult who received the AZD1222 COVID-19 vaccine. Here the sequenced sample was peripheral blood, taken 28 days after the second AZD1222 dose.

Here the CDR3 reads CASSRHEAFYNEQFF. For the CDR3, the DNA is TGTGCCAGCAGCCGACACGAGGCTTTCTACAATGAGCAGTTCTTC. The rearrangement links TRBV27 to TRBJ2-1, with D unclear. Germline V CDR1 and CDR2: MNHEY, SMNVEV (reference sequence). The germline V and J ends were trimmed by 6 bases and 3 bases, with 15 bases remaining between them. The CDR3 contains 15 residues.